The 28 T cell receptor beta chains below come from one sample, sequenced in a study of T-cell memory formation after mild COVID-19. MiXCR was run by TCRdb on the 5' RACE reads, yielding one entry per CDR3 protein. The sample lists 90,000 to 120,000 distinct CDR3 sequences, 13% to 15% occurring once. The sequenced sample was PBMCs or a T cell subset sorted from them (not recorded which). The source of these receptors is a man in his late teens or twenties who had mild COVID-19 (a few samples of this study predate the infection). Cell type and time point are not known.

J is TRBJ2-5 and V is TRBV12-1; TRBD2 is taken as the D call from the table, unchecked against the DNA. TRBV12-1 is classified as a pseudogene. The CDR3 loop spans 14 amino acids. CDR3 coding DNA: TGTGCCAGCAGCGCCGGGACTCGGGGTGAGACCCAGTACTTC. The encoded protein is CASSAGTRGETQYF.

The CDR3 nucleotides read TGTGCCAGCAGCTTAGGGCAGGCGAACACTGAAGCTTTCTTT. It yields the protein CASSLGQANTEAFF. J is TRBJ1-1 and V is TRBV7-6; no clear D. The V gene's germline CDR1 is SGHVS and CDR2 FNYEAQ. This CDR3 region has 14 residues. Trimming removed 1 base from V and 1 base from J, with 7 bases in between.

This rearrangement joins TRBV7-2 to TRBJ1-6; a weak D match, TRBD1 (6 bases). The V gene lost 5 bases and the J gene lost 13 bases, with 18 bases spanning the gap. The germline V gene has CDR1 SGHTA and CDR2 FQGNSA. The CDR3 length is 14 residues. The CDR3 DNA reads TGTGCCAGCAGCGTAGGAGGGGGAATCCCCCCCCTCCACTTT. Protein sequence: CASSVGGGIPPLHF.

The genes are TRBV5-1 and TRBJ1-1; TRBD1 matches 9 bases. In germline, CDR1 is SGHRS, CDR2 YFSETQ. The CDR3 has 16 amino acids. With V trimmed by 1 base and J by 5 bases, 9 bases remained unmatched. The CDR3 coding sequence is TGCGCCAGCAGCTTGAAAGGCGGGACAGGGAGTACTGAAGCTTTCTTT. It codes for CASSLKGGTGSTEAFF.

The chain has TRBV20-1 and TRBJ1-1; 9 bases fit TRBD1. Germline loops: CDR1 DFQATT, CDR2 SNEGSKA (reference sequence). The CDR3 runs to 14 residues. V gave up 1 base and J gave up 5 bases; unmatched junction bases: 5. This CDR3 reads CSARAPDRGTEAFF. In nucleotides, the CDR3 is TGCAGTGCTAGAGCCCCGGACAGGGGAACTGAAGCTTTCTTT.

This chain uses TRBV4-1 with TRBJ2-3, with 9 nucleotides matching TRBD2. The CDR3 extends over 19 amino acids. Losses at the gene ends were 5 bases for V and 1 base for J; bases not matched to a gene: 16. The germline CDR1 and CDR2 sequences are MGHRA and YSYEKL. In DNA form, the CDR3 reads TGCGCCAGCAGCACGAGCGGGGGGCTTATGCTACGGGGCACAGATACGCAGTATTTT. Its translation is CASSTSGGLMLRGTDTQYF.

The chain links TRBV2 to TRBJ1-1; D is ambiguous. The V and J ends lost 7 bases and 5 bases respectively, with 17 bases between them. The CDR3 length is 14 residues. CDR1 and CDR2 (germline): SNHLY, FYNNEI. CDR3 loop: CASIDPERSTEAFF. In nucleotides, the CDR3 is TGTGCCAGCATTGACCCCGAAAGGAGTACTGAAGCTTTCTTT.

This chain links TRBV7-9 with TRBJ2-5; 7 nucleotides agree with TRBD2. CDR1 is SEHNR and CDR2 is FQNEAQ in the germline V gene (reference sequence). Germline trimming cut 5 bases from V and 0 bases from J; bases unmatched to any gene: 9. This CDR3 is 16 amino acids long. The CDR3 region has the DNA TGTGCCAGCAGCCCAGCTAGCGGAAAGTACCAAGAGACCCAGTACTTC. Its protein product is CASSPASGKYQETQYF.

The chain links TRBV15 to TRBJ2-3, with D unresolved. V gave up 2 bases and J gave up 1 base, with 7 bases separating them. The CDR3 sequence is 14 residues long. The germline CDR1 and CDR2 sequences are LNHNV and YYDKDF (reference sequence). This CDR3 reads CATSRQAGTDTQYF. The DNA for the CDR3 is TGTGCCACCAGCAGACAGGCAGGCACAGATACGCAGTATTTT.

This clonotype has more than one count but fewer than ten. The CDR3 bases are TGTGCCAGCAGCCAAGAGAGGAACGGTGAAAAACTGTTTTTT. Its translation is CASSQERNGEKLFF. V gene TRBV4-2 combines with J gene TRBJ1-4; no clear D. The CDR3 is 14 amino acids. Germline assignment: CDR1 LGHNA and CDR2 YNFKEQ. V was trimmed by 0 bases and J by 7 bases, leaving 9 bases between them.

This clonotype was observed a few times. This sequence joins TRBV6-6 and TRBJ2-7; D gene ambiguous. CDR3 length: 15 residues. In germline, CDR1 is MNHNY, CDR2 SVGAGI (reference sequence). The V end was cut by 5 bases, the J end by 2 bases, with 16 bases between. The CDR3 here is CASSTPGDATYEQYV. In DNA, the CDR3 is TGTGCCAGCAGTACGCCAGGTGACGCTACCTACGAGCAGTACGTC.

This clonotype was found a few times. A much larger clone lies a single base off, so this may be a read error. In DNA form, the CDR3 reads TGTGCCAGCAGCTTAAGGGGGGGGACAGATACGCAGTATTTT. It specifies CASSLRGGTDTQYF. The V call is TRBV7-6, the J call TRBJ2-3, with TRBD2 as a possible D gene (7 bases). Trimming shortened V by 2 bases and J by 3 bases, and 9 bases separated the two germline ends. Per the germline V gene, CDR1 is SGHVS and CDR2 is FNYEAQ. The CDR3 is 14 amino acids. Full variable domain (missing parts from reference TRBV7-6 and TRBJ2-3): GAGVSQSPRYKVTKRGQDVALRCDPISGHVSLYWYRQALGQGPEFLTYFNYEAQQDKSGLPNDRFSAERPEGSISTLTIQRTEQRDSAMYRCASSLRGGTDTQYFGPGTRLTVL.

CDR3 DNA sequence: TGTGCCAGCAGTTACTCGCTGGAGGAGGGCACTGAAGCTTTCTTT. Protein: CASSYSLEEGTEAFF. The rearrangement joins TRBV6-6 to TRBJ1-1; D not resolved. CDR3 length: 15 residues. V lost 0 bases and J 4 bases, leaving 12 bases between the germline ends. Germline CDR1 MNHNY, CDR2 SVGAGI (reference sequence).

This clonotype was seen more than once but under ten times. This chain uses TRBV19 with TRBJ1-2, with D possibly matching TRBD1 (5 bases). The CDR3 is 13 amino acids. Per germline, CDR1 LNHDA and CDR2 SQIVND (reference sequence). V gave up 3 bases and J gave up 6 bases, with 11 bases separating them. The CDR3: CASSMGQLDGYTF. Here the CDR3 DNA reads TGTGCCAGTAGTATGGGGCAGCTCGATGGCTACACCTTC.

The rearrangement joins TRBV30 to TRBJ2-3; 8 bases map to TRBD2. Germline-derived CDR1 and CDR2 are GTSNPN and SVGIG (reference sequence). Losses at the gene ends were 0 bases for V and 1 base for J; bases not matched to a gene: 3. This CDR3 region has 15 residues. This CDR3 reads CAWSVTGGGTDTQYF. In DNA form, the CDR3 reads TGTGCCTGGAGTGTTACGGGGGGGGGCACAGATACGCAGTATTTT.

Many counts were recorded for this clonotype. The rearrangement joins TRBV12-3 or TRBV12-4 to TRBJ2-7, with D possibly being TRBD1 (5 bases). The germline V and J ends were trimmed by 9 bases and 5 bases, with 17 bases remaining between them. The CDR3 length is 13 residues. The CDR3 region has the DNA TGTGCCAGTGCACCATCAGGGTTCCACGAGCAGTACTTC. It specifies CASAPSGFHEQYF.

This clonotype was seen a few times. V usage is TRBV29-1 and J usage is TRBJ2-1; 10 bases agree with TRBD2. Germline CDR1 reads SQVTM; CDR2 reads ANQGSEA. The V segment lost 1 base and the J segment 0 bases; nucleotides outside the gene matches: 6. This CDR3 is 17 amino acids long. Here the CDR3 reads CSVEGTSGYSSYNEQFF. The CDR3 DNA reads as TGCAGCGTTGAAGGGACTAGCGGTTATAGCTCCTACAATGAGCAGTTCTTC.

There are many counts of this clonotype. The chain has TRBV12-3 or TRBV12-4 and TRBJ2-3, with 11 bases identical to TRBD1. CDR3 length equals 15 residues. V was pared by 3 bases and J by 5 bases, with 4 bases of the junction left unmatched. The CDR3 sequence: CASSFGTGGGDTQYF. The CDR3 coding sequence is TGTGCCAGCAGTTTCGGGACAGGGGGAGGAGATACGCAGTATTTT.

CDR3 sequence: CASGVGTGFQPQHF. In nucleotides, the CDR3 is TGTGCTAGTGGGGTGGGGACAGGGTTCCAGCCCCAGCATTTT. The genes are TRBV12-5 and TRBJ1-5; 9 nucleotides line up with TRBD1. The CDR3 consists of 14 residues. J lost 7 bases, V lost 6 bases, and 7 bases had no gene match. The V gene's germline CDR1 is LGHNT and CDR2 FRNRAP.

This chain joins TRBV20-1 and TRBJ2-1; D could derive from TRBD1 or TRBD2 (5 bases each). This CDR3 comprises 13 residues. Trimming took off 1 base at V and 7 bases at J, with 11 bases between the two ends. Germline lookup yields CDR1 DFQATT and CDR2 SNEGSKA (reference sequence). CDR3 in amino acids: CSARAGPRNEQFF. The CDR3 bases are TGCAGTGCTAGAGCGGGGCCAAGGAATGAGCAGTTCTTC.

The chain employs TRBV6-5 and TRBJ2-3; D is possibly TRBD1 or TRBD2 (7 bases each). The CDR3 loop spans 15 amino acids. Trimming pared 5 bases from V and 0 bases from J, leaving 12 bases between. Per germline, CDR1 MNHEY and CDR2 SVGAGI. The CDR3 region is CASSPRGGSTDTQYF. In DNA form, the CDR3 reads TGTGCCAGCAGTCCCAGGGGGGGGAGCACAGATACGCAGTATTTT.

The chain joins TRBV6-5 to TRBJ1-1, with TRBD1 as a possible D gene (5 bases). With 6 bases removed from V and 0 bases from J, the gap between germline ends came to 8 bases. The CDR3 totals 13 residues. Per germline, CDR1 MNHEY and CDR2 SVGAGI. The CDR3 reads CASRDSMNTEAFF. CDR3 DNA sequence: TGTGCCAGCAGAGACAGCATGAACACTGAAGCTTTCTTT.

About this clonotype itself: At one end, the junction sequence differs from germline, possibly due to a read error. V is TRBV12-3 or TRBV12-4 and J is TRBJ2-5, with unresolved D. The CDR3 is 12 amino acids. In nucleotides, the CDR3 is TGTTCCAGCAGTCCCGTTGGAGAGACCCAGTACTTC. Its translation: CSSSPVGETQYF.

This clonotype was counted only a few times. This chain uses TRBV11-2 with TRBJ1-2; 7 nucleotides match TRBD1. In germline, CDR1 is SGHAT, CDR2 FQNNGV. V gave up 5 bases and J gave up 6 bases; unmatched junction bases: 9. The CDR3 totals 14 residues. The CDR3 bases are TGTGCCAGCAGCCCAACAGGGGTTTTCAATGGCTACACCTTC. Amino acid sequence: CASSPTGVFNGYTF.

J is TRBJ2-2 and V is TRBV7-9, with 14 bases lining up with TRBD2. Germline-derived CDR1 and CDR2 are SEHNR and FQNEAQ (reference sequence). The length of the CDR3 is 17 residues. V was pared by 5 bases and J by 0 bases, with 2 bases of the junction left unmatched. The DNA for the CDR3 is TGTGCCAGCAGCGGGACTAGCGGGGGAGCGAACACCGGGGAGCTGTTTTTT. Its protein product is CASSGTSGGANTGELFF.

Concerning this clonotype itself: The junction and the germline gene differ at one end; a read error may be behind it. This chain joins TRBV7-7 and TRBJ2-1; D gene ambiguous. The V gene's germline CDR1 is SSHAT and CDR2 FNYEAQ (reference sequence). CDR3 size: 12 residues. The CDR3 loop reads CASSSADNEQFF. The DNA for the CDR3 is TGTGCTAGCAGCTCGGCAGACAATGAGCAGTTCTTC.

In this sample, this clonotype turned up a few times. This chain links TRBV4-2 with TRBJ2-5; TRBD2 agrees at 7 bases. V lost 3 bases to trimming and J lost 3 bases; unmatched junction nucleotides: 10. The V gene's germline CDR1 is LGHNA and CDR2 YNFKEQ. The CDR3 consists of 16 residues. The CDR3 loop is CASSHWVEAGEETQYF. The CDR3 DNA reads as TGTGCCAGCAGCCATTGGGTTGAGGCGGGGGAAGAGACCCAGTACTTC.

This clonotype was observed many times. This sequence joins TRBV6-1 and TRBJ2-5; D is undetermined. CDR1 is MNHNS and CDR2 is SASEGT in the germline V gene. The CDR3 has 12 residues. V lost 2 bases and J lost 4, with 5 bases in between. The CDR3 loop reads CASSELVETQYF. The DNA of the CDR3 is TGTGCCAGCAGTGAACTGGTAGAGACCCAGTACTTC.